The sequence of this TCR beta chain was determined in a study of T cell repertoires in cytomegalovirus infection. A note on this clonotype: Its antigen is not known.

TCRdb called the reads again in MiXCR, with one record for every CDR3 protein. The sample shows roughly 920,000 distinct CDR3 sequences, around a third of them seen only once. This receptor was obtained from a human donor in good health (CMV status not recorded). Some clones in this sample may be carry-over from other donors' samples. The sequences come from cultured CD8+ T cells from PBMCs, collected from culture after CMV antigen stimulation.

The chain's CDR3 is CASSPPGTQNEKLFF. The CDR3 coding sequence is TGTGCCAGCAGCCCACCTGGGACCCAGAATGAAAAACTGTTTTTT. This chain links TRBV7-4 with TRBJ1-4, with D tentatively TRBD1 (5 bases). This CDR3 has 15 amino acids. The germline V and J ends were trimmed by 5 bases and 5 bases, with 15 bases remaining between them. Germline CDR1 reads SGHVT; CDR2 reads SQSDAQ.